Shown below are 29 T cell receptor beta chains from a single sample sequenced in a study of Graves' ophthalmopathy and Graves' hyperthyroidism. The study amplified TCR beta CDR3 regions using RNA transcripts. HTBI primers served in a first-round RT-PCR, which a second-round multiplex PCR followed. MiXCR was run by TCRdb on the multiplex PCR reads, yielding one entry per CDR3 protein. The sample carries about 390,000 distinct CDR3 sequences, 17% recorded once. The specimen sequenced was peripheral blood. These receptors came from an adult woman with stable Graves' hyperthyroidism.

The sample holds many counts of this clonotype. This rearrangement joins TRBV6-2 or TRBV6-3 to TRBJ2-7, with 7 bases identical to TRBD1. This CDR3 region has 14 residues. V dropped 6 bases and J dropped 2; count of bases not matched to a gene: 7. Germline V gives CDR1 MNHEY, CDR2 SVGEGT. The DNA for the CDR3 is TGTGCCAGCAGGCCCGGGACAGAGACCTACGAGCAGTACTTC. Translating it yields CASRPGTETYEQYF.

This clonotype came up many times. J is TRBJ2-5 and V is TRBV2; TRBD2 matches at 11 bases. Germline CDR1 SNHLY, CDR2 FYNNEI. This CDR3 spans 16 amino acids. Trimming took 1 base from V and 4 from J; bases not matched to a gene: 5. Here the CDR3 reads CASSEGLAGGVETQYF. The CDR3 nucleotides read TGTGCCAGCAGTGAAGGCCTAGCGGGAGGTGTAGAGACCCAGTACTTC. Filled out from reference TRBV2 and TRBJ2-5, the complete variable domain reads EPEVTQTPSHQVTQMGQEVILRCVPISNHLYFYWYRQILGQKVEFLVSFYNNEISEKSEIFDDQFSVERPDGSNFTLKIRSTKLEDSAMYFCASSEGLAGGVETQYFGPGTRLLVL.

This clonotype came up many times. The chain carries TRBV7-9 and TRBJ1-2; 8 nucleotides match TRBD1. The CDR3 is 14 amino acids. The V gene's germline CDR1 is SEHNR and CDR2 FQNEAQ (reference sequence). Trimming removed 2 bases from V and 6 bases from J; junction bases left unmatched: 5. The CDR3: CASSLYRGKDGYTF. The CDR3 region has the DNA TGTGCCAGCAGCTTATACAGGGGGAAGGATGGCTACACCTTC.

This clonotype was seen repeatedly, ten times or more. The chain links TRBV6-5 to TRBJ2-4; maybe TRBD2 (7 bases). Germline-derived CDR1 and CDR2 are MNHEY and SVGAGI. CDR3 length: 16 amino acids. V lost 5 bases, J lost 1 base, and 15 bases lay in between. Written as DNA, the CDR3 is TGTGCCAGCAGTATTAACAGGGAGGGGGCCAAAAACATTCAGTACTTC. As protein: CASSINREGAKNIQYF.

Ten or more counts support this clonotype. The rearrangement joins TRBV28 to TRBJ1-1; tentatively, D is TRBD1 (5 bases). Germline V gene sequence: CDR1 MDHEN, CDR2 SYDVKM. Trimming cost V 6 bases and J 2 bases, with 10 bases left between them. The CDR3 is made up of 13 amino acids. The CDR3 DNA reads TGTGCCAGCAGCCCCGGGACCAACACTGAAGCTTTCTTT. As protein: CASSPGTNTEAFF. Complete variable domain (other parts from reference TRBV28 and TRBJ1-1): DVKVTQSSRYLVKRTGEKVFLECVQDMDHENMFWYRQDPGLGLRLIYFSYDVKMKEKGDIPEGYSVSREKKERFSLILESASTNQTSMYLCASSPGTNTEAFFGQGTRLTVV.

The chain carries TRBV6-5 and TRBJ1-2; possibly TRBD1 for D (6 bases). The V gene's germline CDR1 is MNHEY and CDR2 SVGAGI. The CDR3 is 17 residues long. V was pared by 0 bases and J by 0 bases, with 14 bases between. The DNA for the CDR3 is TGTGCCAGCAGTTACTCCTTGGACAGCGTAGCTAACTATGGCTACACCTTC. Amino acids: CASSYSLDSVANYGYTF.

This clonotype was seen repeatedly, ten times or more. This rearrangement joins TRBV27 to TRBJ1-2, with D hard to call. In germline, CDR1 is MNHEY, CDR2 SMNVEV (reference sequence). Trimming stripped 5 bases from V and 1 base from J, with 14 bases between. The CDR3 extends over 15 amino acids. The CDR3 DNA sequence: TGTGCCAGCAGTCCCCTAGACACCGGTAACTATGGCTACACCTTC. This translates into CASSPLDTGNYGYTF.

This clonotype was detected a few times. Mismatch with germline at one junction end may stem from a read error. The chain links TRBV7-8 to TRBJ2-1; TRBD1 aligns across 8 bases. The CDR3 is 16 residues long. In germline, CDR1 is SGHVS, CDR2 FQNEAQ. The CDR3 protein is CASSIEDRGAYNEKFF. The CDR3 DNA reads TGTGCCAGCAGCATTGAAGACAGGGGTGCATACAATGAGAAGTTCTTC.

V and J are TRBV5-1 and TRBJ2-2; D gene ambiguous. This CDR3 is built from 16 residues. The germline V and J ends were trimmed by 2 bases and 0 bases, with 11 bases remaining between them. The V gene's germline CDR1 is SGHRS and CDR2 YFSETQ. The CDR3 loop is CASSFRQPANTGELFF. The CDR3 DNA reads TGCGCCAGCAGCTTTAGGCAGCCGGCGAACACCGGGGAGCTGTTTTTT.

In its sample, this clonotype was seen many times. The chain carries TRBV20-1 and TRBJ2-5, with a possible D match to TRBD1 (5 bases). This CDR3 comprises 13 residues. V was cut by 6 bases and J by 9 bases, with 20 bases left in between. In germline, CDR1 is DFQATT, CDR2 SNEGSKA (reference sequence). This CDR3 is CSADEKLGVAQYF. The CDR3 bases are TGCAGTGCAGACGAAAAGTTAGGGGTCGCCCAGTACTTC.

In this sample, this clonotype turned up many times. J is TRBJ2-2 and V is TRBV3-1; D perhaps matches TRBD2 (5 bases). The CDR3 contains 13 residues. Germline lookup yields CDR1 LGHDT and CDR2 YNNKEL (reference sequence). V shed 1 base and J shed 6 bases, with 6 bases lying between them. This CDR3 reads CASSQGGAGELFF. The CDR3 region has the DNA TGTGCCAGCAGCCAAGGGGGAGCCGGGGAGCTGTTTTTT.

This clonotype was seen ten or more times. The V and J genes are TRBV4-3 and TRBJ1-5, with a weak D call TRBD1 (6 bases). The V gene lost 0 bases and the J gene lost 8 bases, with 11 bases spanning the gap. The CDR3 spans 14 residues. Germline CDR1 is LGHNA and CDR2 is YSLEER. The chain's CDR3 is CASSQEWGPEPQHF. The CDR3 bases are TGCGCCAGCAGCCAAGAGTGGGGGCCGGAGCCCCAGCATTTT.

This clonotype occurred many times. The genes are TRBV6-5 and TRBJ2-2, with D unclear. CDR3 length equals 16 residues. V was pared by 0 bases and J by 2 bases, with 10 bases between. Germline V gene data show CDR1 as MNHEY and CDR2 as SVGAGI. The CDR3 sequence: CASSYSPTVNTGELFF. The CDR3 region has the DNA TGTGCCAGCAGTTACTCTCCGACCGTCAACACCGGGGAGCTGTTTTTT.

This clonotype was observed at least ten times. This chain joins TRBV28 and TRBJ2-7; 7 nucleotides align to TRBD2. Germline V CDR1 and CDR2: MDHEN, SYDVKM. Losses at the gene ends were 4 bases for V and 4 bases for J; bases not matched to a gene: 13. This CDR3 has 16 residues. The CDR3 DNA reads TGTGCCAGCAGTTCGCAGGACGGGAGGTTTTGGTACGAGCAGTACTTC. Its protein product is CASSSQDGRFWYEQYF.

Comment on this clonotype: Since a much larger clone is just one base distant, this may be a read error. The gene calls are TRBV7-9 and TRBJ1-1; D possibly corresponds to TRBD1 (6 bases). Germline loops: CDR1 SEHNR, CDR2 FQNEAQ (reference sequence). The CDR3 has 13 residues. The CDR3 sequence is CVLRGSMNTEALF. The CDR3 bases are TGTGTGCTAAGGGGGTCCATGAACACTGAAGCTTTGTTT.

Remarks on this clonotype: A much more abundant neighbour one base away suggests this may be a read error. The chain recombines TRBV12-3 or TRBV12-4 with TRBJ1-1; no firm D call. The CDR3 consists of 12 residues. V was clipped by 6 bases and J by 0 bases, with 5 bases between them. The CDR3 nucleotides are TGTGCCAGCAGCCAGATGAACACTGAAGCTTTCTTT. Translation gives CASSQMNTEAFF.

In this sample, this clonotype turned up many times. The genes are TRBV5-1 and TRBJ2-2; D not certain. CDR3 length equals 12 residues. Germline CDR1 reads SGHRS; CDR2 reads YFSETQ. Trimming removed 0 bases from V and 7 bases from J, with 4 bases in between. CDR3 protein: CASSLVGGELFF. The CDR3 bases are TGCGCCAGCAGCTTGGTAGGCGGGGAGCTGTTTTTT.

This clonotype showed up many times. The chain is built from TRBV28 and TRBJ1-1, with a tentative D call TRBD1 (5 bases). The CDR3 covers 13 residues. The germline V gene encodes CDR1 MDHEN and CDR2 SYDVKM. Trimming removed 3 bases from V and 5 bases from J, with 10 bases in between. The CDR3 region is CASSLTRETEAFF. Here the CDR3 DNA reads TGTGCCAGCAGTTTGACCAGGGAAACTGAAGCTTTCTTT.

A word on this clonotype: A much more abundant neighbour one base away suggests this may be a read error. The V and J genes are TRBV28 and TRBJ2-2, with TRBD1 matching 9 bases. Looked up from germline, CDR1 is MDHEN and CDR2 is SYDVKM. The CDR3 consists of 15 residues. The chain's CDR3 is CASSSEGQGVGELCF. The CDR3 bases are TGTGCCAGCAGTTCCGAGGGACAGGGAGTTGGGGAGCTGTGTTTT. Together with reference TRBV28 and TRBJ2-2, the CDR3 gives the full variable domain: DVKVTQSSRYLVKRTGEKVFLECVQDMDHENMFWYRQDPGLGLRLIYFSYDVKMKEKGDIPEGYSVSREKKERFSLILESASTNQTSMYLCASSSEGQGVGELCFGEGSRLTVL.

The genes are TRBV20-1 and TRBJ2-7; D is ambiguous. Trimming left V 2 bases short and J 0 bases short, with 8 bases between. CDR3 length: 13 residues. Germline V lookup: CDR1 DFQATT, CDR2 SNEGSKA (reference sequence). The CDR3 bases are TGCAGTGCTAGATCCCAAATCTCCTACGAGCAGTACTTC. Residues: CSARSQISYEQYF.

This clonotype was detected many times. The chain links TRBV6-5 to TRBJ1-3, with D possibly TRBD1 on 6 matching bases. This CDR3 is built from 15 residues. The V gene lost 8 bases and the J gene lost 0 bases, with 14 bases spanning the gap. Germline lookup yields CDR1 MNHEY and CDR2 SVGAGI. The CDR3 is CASDRTVSSGNTIYF. CDR3 DNA sequence: TGTGCCAGCGATCGGACAGTGAGCTCTGGAAACACCATATATTTT.

V is TRBV29-1 and J is TRBJ1-1; unclear D gene. The V and J ends lost 3 bases and 1 base respectively, with 9 bases between them. The CDR3 covers 13 residues. In germline, CDR1 is SQVTM, CDR2 ANQGSEA. In DNA, the CDR3 is TGCAGCGTTGAGACTGGGAGGAACACTGAAGCTTTCTTT. Amino acids: CSVETGRNTEAFF.

The V gene is TRBV6-1, the J gene TRBJ1-2; 7 bases match TRBD1. The germline V gene encodes CDR1 MNHNS and CDR2 SASEGT. The length of the CDR3 is 13 residues. Trimming removed 11 bases from V and 8 bases from J; junction bases left unmatched: 14. CDR3 in DNA: TGTGCCGGTTCAGACAGGGCCACCCGGGGCTACACCTTC. This gives the protein CAGSDRATRGYTF.

This clonotype was counted a few times. A much larger clone differs from this one at a single base, so this may be a read error. This chain uses TRBV6-2 or TRBV6-3 with TRBJ2-3; perhaps TRBD2 as D (5 bases). The CDR3 runs to 17 residues. Germline V gene lookup returns CDR1 MNHEY and CDR2 SVGEGT. The CDR3 DNA follows: TGTGCCAGCAATTACTCTCGGGCGGGTTCAAGCACAGATACGCAGTATTTT. This sequence encodes CASNYSRAGSSTDTQYF.

This chain uses TRBV6-4 with TRBJ2-5; 8 nucleotides match TRBD1. Trimming took 6 bases from V and 7 from J; bases not matched to a gene: 7. The CDR3 is 13 amino acids. Germline-derived CDR1 and CDR2 are MRHNA and SNTAGT. CDR3 protein: CASRAGGVATQYF. In DNA, the CDR3 is TGTGCCAGCAGGGCAGGGGGCGTTGCGACCCAGTACTTC.

This clonotype was observed a handful of times. A much larger clone differs from this one at a single base, so this may be a read error. This rearrangement joins TRBV28 to TRBJ2-2; D possibly corresponds to TRBD1 (6 bases). CDR1 and CDR2 (germline): MDHEN, SYDVKM. The CDR3 totals 14 residues. As DNA, the CDR3 is TGTGCCAGCAGTTCCGCAGGGGACACCGGGGAGCTGTGTTTT. This encodes CASSSAGDTGELCF.

This clonotype appeared many times. The rearrangement joins TRBV29-1 to TRBJ2-2; 8 bases are shared with TRBD1. CDR3 size: 14 residues. V lost 4 bases to trimming and J lost 5 bases; unmatched junction nucleotides: 6. CDR1 is SQVTM and CDR2 is ANQGSEA in the germline V gene. The chain's CDR3 is CSVGGQGGTGELFF. Written as DNA, the CDR3 is TGCAGCGTTGGAGGACAGGGTGGGACCGGGGAGCTGTTTTTT.

The V and J genes are TRBV2 and TRBJ1-5; TRBD1 matches at 9 bases. CDR1 is SNHLY and CDR2 is FYNNEI in the germline V gene. V gave up 4 bases and J gave up 6 bases; unmatched junction bases: 4. CDR3 length: 14 residues. CDR3 in DNA: TGTGCCAGCAGTGCGGGACAGGGTTCTCAGCCCCAGCATTTT. Translating gives CASSAGQGSQPQHF.

The rearrangement joins TRBV5-5 to TRBJ2-7; 15 bases line up with TRBD2. J was trimmed by 3 bases and V by 5 bases; bases with no gene match: 3. The CDR3 contains 15 residues. The V gene's germline CDR1 is SGHKS and CDR2 YYEKEE (reference sequence). The CDR3 coding sequence is TGTGCCAGCAGACGGACTAGCGGGAGGGGCTACGAGCAGTACTTC. Translating it yields CASRRTSGRGYEQYF.